The clone carrying this TCR beta chain was found a few times. Its antigen is not known. Germline trimming cut 6 bases from V and 4 bases from J; bases unmatched to any gene: 14. The CDR3 contains 16 residues. Germline V gene lookup returns CDR1 LNHDA and CDR2 SQIVND (reference sequence). The data belong to a study of cytomegalovirus exposure and HLA in healthy donors. PCR amplification relied on 60 Vbeta primers (plus 13 Jbeta primers). Libraries were prepared by immunoSEQ multiplex PCR; TCRdb keeps only in-frame clonotypes and omits some of them. The table lists around 110,000 clones, 9.5% of them singletons. Study-wide results and caveats: About 87% or about 30% of the time was how often most TCR beta V segments were productive, according to an earlier analysis.

As for the donors, each was a healthy bone marrow donor. The gene calls are TRBV19 and TRBJ1-2; 7 nucleotides line up with TRBD1. The TCR comes from a man aged 30 to 45 in good health and CMV-seronegative. Sequences were obtained from PBMCs. The CDR3 spells CASSINPPGQIYGYTF. The CDR3 region has the DNA TGTGCCAGTAGCATAAACCCTCCGGGACAGATCTATGGCTACACCTTC.